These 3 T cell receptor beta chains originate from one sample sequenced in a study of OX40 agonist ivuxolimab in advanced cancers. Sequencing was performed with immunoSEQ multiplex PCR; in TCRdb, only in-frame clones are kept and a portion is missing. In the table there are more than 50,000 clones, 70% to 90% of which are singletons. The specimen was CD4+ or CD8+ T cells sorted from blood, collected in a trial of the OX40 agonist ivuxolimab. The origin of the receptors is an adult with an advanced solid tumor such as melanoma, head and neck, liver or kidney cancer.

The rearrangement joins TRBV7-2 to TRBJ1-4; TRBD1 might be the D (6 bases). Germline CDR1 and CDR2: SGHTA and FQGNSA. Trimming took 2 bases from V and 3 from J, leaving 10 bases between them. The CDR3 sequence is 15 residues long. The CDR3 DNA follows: TGTGCCAGCAGCTTACTGAGGGGGTCTAATGAAAAACTGTTTTTT. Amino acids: CASSLLRGSNEKLFF.

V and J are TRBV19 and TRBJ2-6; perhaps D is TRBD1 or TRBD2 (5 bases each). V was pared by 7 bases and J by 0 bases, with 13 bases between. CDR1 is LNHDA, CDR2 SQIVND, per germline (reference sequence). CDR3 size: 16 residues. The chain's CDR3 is CASTRRGDSGANVLTF. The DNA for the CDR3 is TGTGCCAGTACGCGCAGAGGGGACTCTGGGGCCAACGTCCTGACTTTC. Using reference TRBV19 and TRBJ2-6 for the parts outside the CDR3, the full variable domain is DGGITQSPKYLFRKEGQNVTLSCEQNLNHDAMYWYRQDPGQGLRLIYYSQIVNDFQKGDIAEGYSVSREKKESFPLTVTSAQKNPTAFYLCASTRRGDSGANVLTFGAGSRLTVL.

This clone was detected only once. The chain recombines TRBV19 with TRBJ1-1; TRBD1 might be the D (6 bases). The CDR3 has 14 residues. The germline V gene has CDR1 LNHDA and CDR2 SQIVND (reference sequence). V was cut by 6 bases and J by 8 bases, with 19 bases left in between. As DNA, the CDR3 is TGTGCCAGTAGCATTGTGGGGGCACGGCCGGAAGCTTTCTTT. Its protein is CASSIVGARPEAFF.